A selection of T cell receptor beta chains follows, all from one sample in a study of shared clonotypes between healthy human individuals. Sequencing was performed with immunoSEQ multiplex PCR; in TCRdb, only in-frame clones are kept and a portion is missing. The sample carries a few million clones, 90% to 95% recorded once. The sample taken for sequencing was naive CD4+ T cells sorted from blood. The receptors derive from a man younger than 35 in good health. Each CDR3 is given with its conserved first and last residue. D genes are given only for firm matches. Only part of the rows carry a size: once, few, many, or a class if the clone is expanded.

j_call: TRBJ2-2
d_call: .
clone_size: .
v_call: TRBV7-2
cdr3_nt: TGTGCCAGCAGCCCCCGCAACACCGGGGAGCTGTTTTTT
cdr3_aa: CASSPRNTGELFF

j_call: TRBJ2-3
d_call: TRBD2
clone_size: once
v_call: TRBV27
cdr3_nt: TGTGCCAGCAGCGCCCCGGAACTAGCGGGAGGCACTGCAGATACGCAGTATTTT
cdr3_aa: CASSAPELAGGTADTQYF

j_call: TRBJ2-5
d_call: .
clone_size: .
v_call: TRBV5-3
cdr3_nt: TGTGCCAGAAGCTTGGCGACAGGGAGGTACCAAGAGACCCAGTACTTC
cdr3_aa: CARSLATGRYQETQYF

j_call: TRBJ2-7
d_call: .
clone_size: .
v_call: TRBV30
cdr3_nt: TGTGCCTGGAAAGGTAGCTACGAGCAGTACTTC
cdr3_aa: CAWKGSYEQYF

j_call: TRBJ2-7
d_call: TRBD2
clone_size: .
v_call: TRBV5-1
cdr3_nt: TGCGCCAGCAGCCCGGGACTAGCGGGAGTCGGCGAGCAGTACTTC
cdr3_aa: CASSPGLAGVGEQYF

j_call: TRBJ1-5
d_call: .
clone_size: .
v_call: TRBV6-5
cdr3_nt: TGTGCCAGCAGTGAGCGTACGGGGGATCAGCCCCAGCATTTT
cdr3_aa: CASSERTGDQPQHF

j_call: TRBJ2-1
d_call: .
clone_size: few
v_call: TRBV7-2
cdr3_nt: TGTGCCAGCAGCTTAGCGAGCAATGAGCAGTTCTTC
cdr3_aa: CASSLASNEQFF

j_call: TRBJ1-2
d_call: .
clone_size: .
v_call: TRBV27
cdr3_nt: TGTGCCAGCAGGAAGGATGGGCGACAGGCTATGGGCTACACCTTC
cdr3_aa: CASRKDGRQAMGYTF

j_call: TRBJ2-7
d_call: .
clone_size: .
v_call: TRBV23-1
cdr3_nt: TGCGCCCGGCAGTATGGTTCCGAGCAGTACTTC
cdr3_aa: CARQYGSEQYF

j_call: TRBJ2-5
d_call: .
clone_size: .
v_call: TRBV29-1
cdr3_nt: TGCAGCGTTGAGCGGGAGACCCAGTACTTC
cdr3_aa: CSVERETQYF

j_call: TRBJ2-1
d_call: .
clone_size: .
v_call: TRBV11-2
cdr3_nt: TGTGCCAGCAGCCTGGGACCTATTTACAATGAGCAGTTCTTC
cdr3_aa: CASSLGPIYNEQFF

j_call: TRBJ2-7
d_call: .
clone_size: .
v_call: TRBV14
cdr3_nt: TGTGCCAGCAGCCAAGGGATTCCCGGTCCCTACGAGCAGTACTTC
cdr3_aa: CASSQGIPGPYEQYF

j_call: TRBJ2-3
d_call: .
clone_size: .
v_call: TRBV5-4
cdr3_nt: TGTGCCAGCAGCCCCCCCCCGGGTGGTGTTACAGATACGCAGTATTTT
cdr3_aa: CASSPPPGGVTDTQYF

j_call: TRBJ2-7
d_call: TRBD1
clone_size: .
v_call: TRBV19
cdr3_nt: TGTGCCAGTAGTCGGGGACAGCTCTACGAGCAGTACTTC
cdr3_aa: CASSRGQLYEQYF

j_call: TRBJ2-7
d_call: .
clone_size: .
v_call: TRBV27
cdr3_nt: TGTGCCAGCAGTTTTACGTCGGCCTCTAGGATGTACTTC
cdr3_aa: CASSFTSASRMYF

j_call: TRBJ1-5
d_call: TRBD1
clone_size: few
v_call: TRBV6-5
cdr3_nt: TGTGCCAGCAGTTACGGGACAGGGAGTAATCAGCCCCAGCATTTT
cdr3_aa: CASSYGTGSNQPQHF

j_call: TRBJ1-3
d_call: .
clone_size: .
v_call: TRBV28
cdr3_nt: TGTGCCAGCAGTTTCAGTAATGGAAACACCATATATTTT
cdr3_aa: CASSFSNGNTIYF

j_call: TRBJ1-5
d_call: .
clone_size: .
v_call: TRBV2
cdr3_nt: TGTGCCAGCAGGGGGGGGTCGAGCAATCAGCCCCAGCATTTT
cdr3_aa: CASRGGSSNQPQHF

j_call: TRBJ2-2
d_call: TRBD2
clone_size: .
v_call: TRBV25-1
cdr3_nt: TGTGCCAGCAGTGGGACTAGCGGGAACACCGGGGAGCTGTTTTTT
cdr3_aa: CASSGTSGNTGELFF

j_call: TRBJ2-5
d_call: TRBD2
clone_size: .
v_call: TRBV2
cdr3_nt: TGTGCCAGCAGAGCATCGACTAGCGGTGATTGGACCCAGTACTTC
cdr3_aa: CASRASTSGDWTQYF

j_call: TRBJ2-7
d_call: .
clone_size: .
v_call: TRBV29-1
cdr3_nt: TGCAGCGTTGCGTGGCTACACGGGTCCTACGAGCAGTACTTC
cdr3_aa: CSVAWLHGSYEQYF

j_call: TRBJ2-1
d_call: TRBD2
clone_size: .
v_call: TRBV7-2
cdr3_nt: TGTGCCAGCAGCTTAGGGCTAGCGGGTATCTCCTACAATGAGCAGTTCTTC
cdr3_aa: CASSLGLAGISYNEQFF

j_call: TRBJ1-1
d_call: .
clone_size: .
v_call: TRBV7-2
cdr3_nt: TGTGCCAGCAGCTTAGTAAGGGGGAACACTGAAGCTTTCTTT
cdr3_aa: CASSLVRGNTEAFF

j_call: TRBJ2-1
d_call: TRBD1
clone_size: .
v_call: TRBV11-3
cdr3_nt: TGTGCCAGCAGCCCAGGCAGGGGGCCCTACAATGAGCAGTTCTTC
cdr3_aa: CASSPGRGPYNEQFF

j_call: TRBJ1-5
d_call: .
clone_size: .
v_call: TRBV7-9
cdr3_nt: TGTGCCAGCGGTCCGGCTAATCAGCCCCAGCATTTT
cdr3_aa: CASGPANQPQHF

j_call: TRBJ2-3
d_call: TRBD1
clone_size: .
v_call: TRBV7-2
cdr3_nt: TGTGCCAGCAGCTTGGGTCGGACAGGGGCAGATACGCAGTATTTT
cdr3_aa: CASSLGRTGADTQYF

j_call: TRBJ1-4
d_call: TRBD1
clone_size: .
v_call: TRBV28
cdr3_nt: TGTGCCAGCAGTTTTACCGGGACAGGGGGACAAAAACTGTTTTTT
cdr3_aa: CASSFTGTGGQKLFF

j_call: TRBJ2-6
d_call: .
clone_size: .
v_call: TRBV12-5
cdr3_nt: TGTGCTAGTGGTTTTTCGCTCTCTGGGGCCAACGTCCTGACTTTC
cdr3_aa: CASGFSLSGANVLTF